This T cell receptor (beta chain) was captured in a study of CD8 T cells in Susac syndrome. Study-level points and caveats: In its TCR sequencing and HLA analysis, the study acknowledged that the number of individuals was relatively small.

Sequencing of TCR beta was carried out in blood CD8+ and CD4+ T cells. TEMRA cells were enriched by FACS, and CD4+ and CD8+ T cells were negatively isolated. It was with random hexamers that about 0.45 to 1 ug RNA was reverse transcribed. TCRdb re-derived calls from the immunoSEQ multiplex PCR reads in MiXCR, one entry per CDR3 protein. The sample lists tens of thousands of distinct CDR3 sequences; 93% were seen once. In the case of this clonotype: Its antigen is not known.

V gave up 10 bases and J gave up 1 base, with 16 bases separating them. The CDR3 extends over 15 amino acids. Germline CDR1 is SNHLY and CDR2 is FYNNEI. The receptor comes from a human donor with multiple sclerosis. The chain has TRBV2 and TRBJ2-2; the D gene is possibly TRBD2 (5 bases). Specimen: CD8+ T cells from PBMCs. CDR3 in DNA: TGTGCCACCCTTGTAGGGAGCCGGAACACCGGGGAGCTGTTTTTT. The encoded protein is CATLVGSRNTGELFF.